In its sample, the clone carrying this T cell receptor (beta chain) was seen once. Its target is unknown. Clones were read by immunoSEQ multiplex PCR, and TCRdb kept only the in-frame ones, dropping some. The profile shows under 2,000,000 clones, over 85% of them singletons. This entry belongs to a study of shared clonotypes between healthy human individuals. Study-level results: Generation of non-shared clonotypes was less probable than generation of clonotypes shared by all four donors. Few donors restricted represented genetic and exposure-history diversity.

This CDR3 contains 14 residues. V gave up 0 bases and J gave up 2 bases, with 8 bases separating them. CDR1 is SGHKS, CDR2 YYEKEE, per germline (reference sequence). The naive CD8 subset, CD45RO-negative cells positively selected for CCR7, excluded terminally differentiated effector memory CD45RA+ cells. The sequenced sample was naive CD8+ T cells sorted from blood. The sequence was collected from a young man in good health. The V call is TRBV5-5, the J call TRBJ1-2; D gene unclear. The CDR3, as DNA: TGTGCCAGCAGCTTGGCCGAGGGAAACTATGGCTACACCTTC. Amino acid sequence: CASSLAEGNYGYTF. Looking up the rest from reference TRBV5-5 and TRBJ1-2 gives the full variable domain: DAGVTQSPTHLIKTRGQQVTLRCSPISGHKSVSWYQQVLGQGPQFIFQYYEKEERGRGNFPDRFSARQFPNYSSELNVNALLLGDSALYLCASSLAEGNYGYTFGSGTRLTVV.